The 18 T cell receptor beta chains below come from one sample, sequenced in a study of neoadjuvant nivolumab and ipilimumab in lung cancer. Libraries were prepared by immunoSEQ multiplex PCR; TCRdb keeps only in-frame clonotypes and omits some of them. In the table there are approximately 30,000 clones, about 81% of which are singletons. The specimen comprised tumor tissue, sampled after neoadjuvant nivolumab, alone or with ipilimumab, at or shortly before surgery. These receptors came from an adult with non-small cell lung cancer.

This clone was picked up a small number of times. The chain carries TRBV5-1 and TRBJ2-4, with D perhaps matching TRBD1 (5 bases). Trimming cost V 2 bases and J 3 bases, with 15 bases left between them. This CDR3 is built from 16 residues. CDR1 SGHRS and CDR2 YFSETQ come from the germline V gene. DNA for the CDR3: TGCGCCAGCAGCTTACGCAGGGTAAGGGGCAAAAACATTCAGTACTTC. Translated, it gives CASSLRRVRGKNIQYF.

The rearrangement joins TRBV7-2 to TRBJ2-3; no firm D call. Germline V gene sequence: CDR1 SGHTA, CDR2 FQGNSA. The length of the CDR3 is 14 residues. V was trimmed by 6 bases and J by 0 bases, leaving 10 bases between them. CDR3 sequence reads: CASRYYSSTDTQYF. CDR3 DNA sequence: TGTGCCAGCAGGTATTACTCTAGCACAGATACGCAGTATTTT. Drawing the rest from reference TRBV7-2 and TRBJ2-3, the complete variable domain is GAGVSQSPSNKVTEKGKDVELRCDPISGHTALYWYRQSLGQGLEFLIYFQGNSAPDKSGLPSDRFSAERTGGSVSTLTIQRTQQEDSAVYLCASRYYSSTDTQYFGPGTRLTVL.

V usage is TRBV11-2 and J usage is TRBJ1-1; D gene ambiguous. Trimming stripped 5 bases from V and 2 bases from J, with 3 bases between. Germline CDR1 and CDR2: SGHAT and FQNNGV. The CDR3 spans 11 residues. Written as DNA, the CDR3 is TGTGCCAGCAGCGTTAACACTGAAGCTTTCTTT. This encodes CASSVNTEAFF.

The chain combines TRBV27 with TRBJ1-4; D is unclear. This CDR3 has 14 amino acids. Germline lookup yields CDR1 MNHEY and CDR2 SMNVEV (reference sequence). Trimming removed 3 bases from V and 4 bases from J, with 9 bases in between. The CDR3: CASSFSGINEKLFF. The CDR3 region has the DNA TGTGCCAGCAGTTTCAGCGGGATTAATGAAAAACTGTTTTTT.

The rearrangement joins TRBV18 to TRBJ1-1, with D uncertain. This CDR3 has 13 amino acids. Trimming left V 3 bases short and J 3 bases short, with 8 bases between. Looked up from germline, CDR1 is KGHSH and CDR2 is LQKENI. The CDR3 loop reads CASSPTQYTEAFF. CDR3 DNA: TGTGCCAGCTCACCTACACAGTACACTGAAGCTTTCTTT.

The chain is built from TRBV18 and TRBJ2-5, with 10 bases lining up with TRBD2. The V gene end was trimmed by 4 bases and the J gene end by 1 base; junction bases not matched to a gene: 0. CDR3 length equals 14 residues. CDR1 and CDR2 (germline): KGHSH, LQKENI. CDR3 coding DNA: TGTGCCAGCTCACTAGCGGGAGGCCAAGAGACCCAGTACTTC. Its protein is CASSLAGGQETQYF.

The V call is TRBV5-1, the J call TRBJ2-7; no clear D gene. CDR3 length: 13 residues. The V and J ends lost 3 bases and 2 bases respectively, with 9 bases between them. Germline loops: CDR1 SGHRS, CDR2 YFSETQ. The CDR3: CASSSDETYEQYF. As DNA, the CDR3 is TGCGCCAGCAGCTCGGACGAAACCTACGAGCAGTACTTC.

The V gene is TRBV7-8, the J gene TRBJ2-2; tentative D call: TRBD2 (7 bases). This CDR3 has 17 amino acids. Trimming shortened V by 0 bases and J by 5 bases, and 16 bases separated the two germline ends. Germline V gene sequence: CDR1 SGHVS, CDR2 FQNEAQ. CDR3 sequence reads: CASSLARGGAWTGELFF. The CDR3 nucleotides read TGTGCCAGCAGCTTAGCGAGGGGGGGCGCTTGGACCGGGGAGCTGTTTTTT.

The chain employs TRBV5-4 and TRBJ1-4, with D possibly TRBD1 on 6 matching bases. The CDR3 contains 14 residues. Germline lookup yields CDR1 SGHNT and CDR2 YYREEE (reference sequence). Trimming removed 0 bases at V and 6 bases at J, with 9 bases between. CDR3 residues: CASSLDRADEKLFF. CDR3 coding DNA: TGTGCCAGCAGCTTGGACAGGGCGGATGAAAAACTGTTTTTT. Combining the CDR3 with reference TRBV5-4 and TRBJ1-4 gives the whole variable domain ETGVTQSPTHLIKTRGQQVTLRCSSQSGHNTVSWYQQALGQGPQFIFQYYREEENGRGNFPPRFSGLQFPNYSSELNVNALELDDSALYLCASSLDRADEKLFFGSGTQLSVL.

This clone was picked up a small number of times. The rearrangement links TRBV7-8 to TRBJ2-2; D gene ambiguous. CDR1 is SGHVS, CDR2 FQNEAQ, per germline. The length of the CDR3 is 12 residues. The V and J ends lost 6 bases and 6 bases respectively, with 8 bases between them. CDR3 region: CASRRIAGELFF. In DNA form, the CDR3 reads TGTGCCAGCAGGCGGATTGCCGGGGAGCTGTTTTTT.

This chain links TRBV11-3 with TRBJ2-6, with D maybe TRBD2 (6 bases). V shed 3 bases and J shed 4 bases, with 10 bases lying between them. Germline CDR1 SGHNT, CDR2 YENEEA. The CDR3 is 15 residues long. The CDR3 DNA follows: TGTGCCAGCAGCTTTGGAGGGTTCGGGGCCAACGTCCTGACTTTC. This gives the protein CASSFGGFGANVLTF.

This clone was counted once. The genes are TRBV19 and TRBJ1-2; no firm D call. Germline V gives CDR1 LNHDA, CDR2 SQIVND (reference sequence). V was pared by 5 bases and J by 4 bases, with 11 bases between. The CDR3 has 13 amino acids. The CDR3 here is CASSETNLYGYTF. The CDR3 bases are TGTGCCAGTAGTGAGACTAACCTCTATGGCTACACCTTC.

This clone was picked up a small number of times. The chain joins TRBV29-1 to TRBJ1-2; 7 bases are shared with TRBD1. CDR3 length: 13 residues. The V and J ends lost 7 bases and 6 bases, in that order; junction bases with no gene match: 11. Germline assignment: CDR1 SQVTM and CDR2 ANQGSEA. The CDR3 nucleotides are TGCAGCGCCCGGGACAGTTTATTTGATGGCTACACCTTC. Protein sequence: CSARDSLFDGYTF.

The CDR3 is CASSRDSNQPQHF. CDR3 sequence (DNA): TGTGCCAGCAGTCGAGACAGCAATCAGCCCCAGCATTTT. The chain recombines TRBV7-2 with TRBJ1-5; D unclear. Germline values: CDR1 SGHTA, CDR2 FQGNSA. Trimming removed 6 bases at V and 1 base at J, with 7 bases between. The CDR3 covers 13 residues. The variable domain in full, with the rest retrieved from reference TRBV7-2 and TRBJ1-5, is GAGVSQSPSNKVTEKGKDVELRCDPISGHTALYWYRQSLGQGLEFLIYFQGNSAPDKSGLPSDRFSAERTGGSVSTLTIQRTQQEDSAVYLCASSRDSNQPQHFGDGTRLSIL.

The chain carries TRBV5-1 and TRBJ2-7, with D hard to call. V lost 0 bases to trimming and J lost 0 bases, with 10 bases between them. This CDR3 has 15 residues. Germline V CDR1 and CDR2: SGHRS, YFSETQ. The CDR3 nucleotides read TGCGCCAGCAGCTTGGTATATGGCGGCTCCTACGAGCAGTACTTC. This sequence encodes CASSLVYGGSYEQYF.

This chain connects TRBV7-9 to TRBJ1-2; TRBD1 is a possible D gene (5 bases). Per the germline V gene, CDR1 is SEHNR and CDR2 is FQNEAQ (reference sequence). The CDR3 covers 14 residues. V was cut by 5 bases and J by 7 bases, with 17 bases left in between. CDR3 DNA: TGTGCCAGCAGCCCCTCTGAAGGGGTGGGTGGCTACACCTTC. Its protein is CASSPSEGVGGYTF. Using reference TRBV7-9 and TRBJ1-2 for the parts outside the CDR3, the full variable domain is DTGVSQNPRHKITKRGQNVTFRCDPISEHNRLYWYRQTLGQGPEFLTYFQNEAQLEKSRLLSDRFSAERPKGSFSTLEIQRTEQGDSAMYLCASSPSEGVGGYTFGSGTRLTVV.

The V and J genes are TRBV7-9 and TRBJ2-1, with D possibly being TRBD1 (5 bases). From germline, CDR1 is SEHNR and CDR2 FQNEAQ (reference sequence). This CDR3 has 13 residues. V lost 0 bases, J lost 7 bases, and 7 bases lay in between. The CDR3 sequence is CASSLAQGNEQFF. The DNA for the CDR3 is TGTGCCAGCAGCTTAGCTCAGGGAAATGAGCAGTTCTTC.

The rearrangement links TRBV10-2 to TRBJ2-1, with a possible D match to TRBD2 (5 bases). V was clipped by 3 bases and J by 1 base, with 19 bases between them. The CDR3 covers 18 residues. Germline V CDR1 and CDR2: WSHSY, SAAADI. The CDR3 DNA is TGCGCCAGCAGTGATTCTAGCCAATTAGCCGGGTCCTACAATGAGCAGTTCTTC. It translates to CASSDSSQLAGSYNEQFF.